The clone carrying this T cell receptor beta chain was observed many times. Patients were excluded if they had other autoimmune diseases or uncontrolled infections, and likewise if pregnancy or lactation applied. PBMCs stemmed from under 11 ml of fresh peripheral blood. This sample is drawn from a study of Graves' ophthalmopathy and Graves' hyperthyroidism. TCR beta CDR3 regions were amplified from RNA transcripts. First-round RT-PCR relied on HTBI primers, and a second-round multiplex PCR came next. TCRdb passed the multiplex PCR reads through MiXCR, listing each CDR3 protein once. The data contain fewer than 600,000 distinct CDR3 sequences, around 15% of them singletons. This sequence originates from a woman aged 30 to 39 with Graves' ophthalmopathy. Sequencing input: blood.

CDR3 DNA: TGTGCCAGCAGTTACTACGGGGGCCCCTACGAGCAGTACTTC. Its translation: CASSYYGGPYEQYF. The V and J genes are TRBV6-5 and TRBJ2-7; D is tentatively TRBD1 or TRBD2 (6 bases each). Germline CDR1 MNHEY, CDR2 SVGAGI. V was shortened by 1 base and J by 2 bases, with 9 bases between the two germline ends. The CDR3 totals 14 residues.